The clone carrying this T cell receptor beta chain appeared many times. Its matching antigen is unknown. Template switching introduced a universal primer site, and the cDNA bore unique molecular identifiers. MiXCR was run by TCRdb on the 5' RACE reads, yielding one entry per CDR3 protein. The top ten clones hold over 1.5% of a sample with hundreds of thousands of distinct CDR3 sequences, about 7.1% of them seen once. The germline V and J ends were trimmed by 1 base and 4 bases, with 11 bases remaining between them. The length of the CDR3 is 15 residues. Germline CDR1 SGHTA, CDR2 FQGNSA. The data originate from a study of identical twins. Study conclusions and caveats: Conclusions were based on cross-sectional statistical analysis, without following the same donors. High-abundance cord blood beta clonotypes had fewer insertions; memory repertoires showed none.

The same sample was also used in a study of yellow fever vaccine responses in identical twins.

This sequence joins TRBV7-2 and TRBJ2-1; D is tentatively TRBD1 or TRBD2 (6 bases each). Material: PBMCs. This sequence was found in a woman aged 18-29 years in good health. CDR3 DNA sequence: TGTGCCAGCAGCTTAGGGGGGGCGCGTTACAATGAGCAGTTCTTC. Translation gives CASSLGGARYNEQFF.